This T cell receptor beta chain was captured by sequencing in a study of T cells after yellow fever vaccination. Study results and limitations: It was a small share of clonotypes that appeared in both CD4 and CD8 compartments. Re-detected after boosting: most primary clones, 96% of CD4 and 80% to 90% of CD8.

A 5'RACE template-switching step, the method used to make TCR cDNA, added a universal primer site and UMIs. One entry per CDR3 protein results from TCRdb running MiXCR on the 5' RACE reads. The repertoire holds around 610,000 distinct CDR3 sequences, with roughly 12% as singletons. A remark on this clonotype: Its antigen is unknown.

With V trimmed by 3 bases and J by 4 bases, 2 bases remained unmatched. Germline V lookup: CDR1 KGHDR, CDR2 SFDVKD. This CDR3 has 15 residues. The origin of this receptor is a man aged 30 to 39 who received the YFV17D yellow fever vaccine. The chain recombines TRBV24-1 with TRBJ2-3; 11 nucleotides agree with TRBD2. Sequences were derived from PBMCs, sampled on the day of the yellow fever booster vaccination. This CDR3 is CATSDIAGGSDTQYF. DNA of the CDR3: TGTGCCACCAGTGATATAGCGGGAGGGTCAGATACGCAGTATTTT.